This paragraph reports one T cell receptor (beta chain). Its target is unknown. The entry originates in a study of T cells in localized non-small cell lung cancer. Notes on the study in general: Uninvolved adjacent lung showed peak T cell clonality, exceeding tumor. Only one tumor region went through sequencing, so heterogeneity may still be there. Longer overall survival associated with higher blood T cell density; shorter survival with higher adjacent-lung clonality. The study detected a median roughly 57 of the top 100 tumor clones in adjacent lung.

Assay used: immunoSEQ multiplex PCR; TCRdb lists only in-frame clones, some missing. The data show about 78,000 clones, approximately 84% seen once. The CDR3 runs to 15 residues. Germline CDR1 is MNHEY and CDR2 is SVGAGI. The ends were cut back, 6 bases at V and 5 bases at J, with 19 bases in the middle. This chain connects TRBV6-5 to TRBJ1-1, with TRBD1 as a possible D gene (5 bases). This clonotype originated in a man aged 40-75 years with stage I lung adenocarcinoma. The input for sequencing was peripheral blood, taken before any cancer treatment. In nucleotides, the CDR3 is TGTGCCAGCAGGGGCTCAGGGTACGGTGAGACTGAAGCTTTCTTT. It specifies CASRGSGYGETEAFF.